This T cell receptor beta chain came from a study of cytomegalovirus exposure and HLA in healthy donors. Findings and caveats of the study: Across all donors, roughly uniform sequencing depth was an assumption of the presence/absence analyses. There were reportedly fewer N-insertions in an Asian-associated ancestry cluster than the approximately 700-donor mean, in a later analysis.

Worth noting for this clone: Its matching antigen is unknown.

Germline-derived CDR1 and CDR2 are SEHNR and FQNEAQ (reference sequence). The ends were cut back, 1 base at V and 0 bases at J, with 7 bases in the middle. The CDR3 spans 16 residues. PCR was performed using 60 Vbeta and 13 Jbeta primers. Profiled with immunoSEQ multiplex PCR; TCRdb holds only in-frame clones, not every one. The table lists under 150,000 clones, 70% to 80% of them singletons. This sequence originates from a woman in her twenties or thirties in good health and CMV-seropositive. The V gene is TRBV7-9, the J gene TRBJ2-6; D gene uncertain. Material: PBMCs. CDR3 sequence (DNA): TGTGCCAGCAGCTTAGGTCCTATCTCTGGGGCCAACGTCCTGACTTTC. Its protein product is CASSLGPISGANVLTF.